Each of the 29 T cell receptor beta chains below was sequenced from the same sample in a study of Tregs in tolerant kidney transplant recipients. Produced via immunoSEQ multiplex PCR; TCRdb's table is partial and in-frame only. The sample holds approximately 24,000 clones. Mixed chimerism was transient after nonmyeloablative marrow transplants from related graft donors. The sample consisted of CD4+ T cells from blood (PBMCs), taken 6 months after the transplant. The source of these receptors is a human patient who received a combined kidney and bone marrow transplant. These T cells may partly come from the graft donor.

About this clone: The read halts 3 residues ahead of the CDR3 end, with the missing end drawn from the germline J gene. The J gene is TRBJ2-1, the V gene TRBV29-1, with TRBD1 as a possible D gene (6 bases). Germline assignment: CDR1 SQVTM and CDR2 ANQGSEA. V dropped 1 base and J dropped 5 bases, with 9 bases sitting between them. The CDR3 consists of 13 residues. The sequenced CDR3 bases are TGCAGCGTTGAAGGGACAGTACACAATGAG. Protein product: CSVEGTVHNE. The CDR3 in full is CSVEGTVHNEQFF.

Concerning this clone: The read terminates 3 residues before the CDR3 end, so the remaining end is supplied by the germline J gene. The chain joins TRBV2 to TRBJ1-2; 7 bases line up with TRBD1. V dropped 6 bases and J dropped 4; count of bases not matched to a gene: 11. Germline V gives CDR1 SNHLY, CDR2 FYNNEI. CDR3 length: 15 residues. Here the CDR3 reads CASSPGQATSYGYTF. CDR3 bases read: TGTGCCAGCAGCCCAGGACAGGCAACCTCCTATGGC.

Remarks on this clone: The CDR3 end lies 3 residues beyond the end of the read and is filled in from the germline J gene. The V call is TRBV7-8, the J call TRBJ2-2; the D gene is possibly TRBD2 (5 bases). In germline, CDR1 is SGHVS, CDR2 FQNEAQ. The V end lost 6 bases, the J end lost 6 bases, and 20 bases lay between the germline ends. The CDR3 has 16 residues. The CDR3: CASRVTWTDGSGELFF. The part of the CDR3 DNA that was read is TGTGCCAGCAGGGTCACTTGGACTGATGGATCCGGGGAG.

A note on this clone: The CDR3 end falls 3 residues outside the read, so it is completed with the germline J gene. The chain uses TRBV5-1 and TRBJ1-4; the match to TRBD1 covers 8 bases. Per the germline V gene, CDR1 is SGHRS and CDR2 is YFSETQ. This CDR3 has 17 amino acids. V was pared by 5 bases and J by 7 bases, with 16 bases of the junction left unmatched. CDR3 residues: CASRASGGAALGEKLFF. Incomplete CDR3 DNA: TGCGCCAGCAGGGCTTCAGGGGGCGCGGCGCTTGGTGAAAAA.

A word on this clone: The sequenced fragment ends 3 residues before the CDR3 boundary, so the rest is inferred from the germline J gene. This chain joins TRBV29-1 and TRBJ2-6; 8 bases match TRBD1. After removal of 5 bases from V and 2 bases from J, the junction contained 8 bases not matched to a gene. The germline CDR1 and CDR2 sequences are SQVTM and ANQGSEA. The CDR3 is made up of 16 amino acids. Incomplete CDR3 DNA: TGCAGCGTTCTACCCCAGGGGGCAACTGGGGCCAACGTC. It encodes CSVLPQGATGANV. The full CDR3 protein is CSVLPQGATGANVLTF.

As to this clone: The sequence runs out 3 residues before the end of the CDR3; the remainder is reconstructed from the germline J gene. V is TRBV5-1 and J is TRBJ2-7; TRBD2 matches at 7 bases. The V and J ends lost 0 bases and 1 base, in that order; junction bases with no gene match: 7. CDR1 is SGHRS and CDR2 is YFSETQ in the germline V gene. There are 16 residues in the CDR3. The CDR3 here is CASSLGLALISYEQYF. Incomplete CDR3 DNA: TGCGCCAGCAGCTTGGGACTAGCCCTAATTTCCTACGAG.

Comments on this clone: The sequence runs out 3 residues before the end of the CDR3; the remainder is reconstructed from the germline J gene. V and J are TRBV2 and TRBJ1-4; weak D call: TRBD1 (6 bases). The CDR3 spans 15 residues. Germline CDR1 is SNHLY and CDR2 is FYNNEI. Between the trimmed V and J ends, which lost 4 bases and 2 bases, there was a span of 11 bases. Here the CDR3 reads CASSGGTFTNEKLFF. Incomplete CDR3 DNA: TGTGCCAGCAGTGGGGGGACATTTACTAATGAAAAA.

For this clone: The CDR3 goes on 3 residues after the read ends, and that part is filled in from the germline J gene. The rearrangement joins TRBV7-8 to TRBJ1-5; 8 positions agree with TRBD1. CDR3 length: 16 residues. With V trimmed by 2 bases and J by 2 bases, 5 bases remained unmatched. Germline values: CDR1 SGHVS, CDR2 FQNEAQ. Here the CDR3 reads CASSLQQGGGNQPQHF. The sequenced CDR3 bases are TGTGCCAGCAGCTTACAACAGGGGGGAGGCAATCAGCCC.

Remarks on this clone: The read terminates 3 residues before the CDR3 end, so the remaining end is supplied by the germline J gene. The chain combines TRBV20-1 with TRBJ1-5, with a weak D call TRBD1 (5 bases). Germline V gives CDR1 DFQATT, CDR2 SNEGSKA (reference sequence). The CDR3 sequence is 13 residues long. With 2 bases removed from V and 1 base from J, the gap between germline ends came to 6 bases. This CDR3 reads CSARQGSNQPQHF. CDR3 DNA, as far as it was read: TGCAGTGCTAGACAGGGAAGCAATCAGCCC.

In regard to this clone: The sequenced fragment ends 3 residues before the CDR3 boundary, so the rest is inferred from the germline J gene. The V call is TRBV5-1, the J call TRBJ2-3; 11 bases fit TRBD2. CDR3 size: 13 residues. J lost 4 bases, V lost 5 bases, and 0 bases had no gene match. Germline V gives CDR1 SGHRS, CDR2 YFSETQ. CDR3 sequence: CASRTSGADTQYF. The sequenced CDR3 bases are TGCGCCAGCAGGACTAGCGGGGCAGATACG.

On this clone itself: Sequencing ends 3 residues short of the CDR3 end; the germline J gene provides the rest. The V and J genes are TRBV19 and TRBJ1-5; 12 bases are shared with TRBD1. Germline V gives CDR1 LNHDA, CDR2 SQIVND (reference sequence). The CDR3 contains 17 residues. The trim removed 7 bases at V and 5 bases at J, leaving 12 bases unmatched. The CDR3 loop is CASTPGQGAGRDQPQHF. The CDR3 bases that were read are TGTGCCAGTACACCGGGACAGGGGGCTGGGAGGGATCAGCCC. The variable domain in full, with the rest retrieved from reference TRBV19 and TRBJ1-5, is DGGITQSPKYLFRKEGQNVTLSCEQNLNHDAMYWYRQDPGQGLRLIYYSQIVNDFQKGDIAEGYSVSREKKESFPLTVTSAQKNPTAFYLCASTPGQGAGRDQPQHFGDGTRLSIL.

This clone is deemed medium-sized by its frequency. The read finishes 3 residues shy of the CDR3 end, and the germline J gene is used to complete it. The chain employs TRBV5-1 and TRBJ2-4, with TRBD1 as a possible D gene (5 bases). Germline V gives CDR1 SGHRS, CDR2 YFSETQ. Deletions cut 0 bases from V and 7 bases from J, with 8 bases between. The CDR3 length is 13 residues. The part of the CDR3 DNA that was read is TGCGCCAGCAGCTTGGGGTCAGGGAACATT. Translating gives CASSLGSGNI. The CDR3 in full is CASSLGSGNIQYF.

A remark on this clone: The CDR3 is cut off 3 residues early in the read; its end comes from the germline J gene. The chain links TRBV5-6 to TRBJ1-1; 7 bases map to TRBD1. This CDR3 is built from 13 residues. Trimming took 4 bases from V and 7 from J; bases not matched to a gene: 7. CDR1 is SGHDT and CDR2 is YYEEEE in the germline V gene. The part of the CDR3 DNA that was read is TGTGCCAGCAGCCGGACAGGTGGGATTGAA. Translated, it gives CASSRTGGIE. The complete CDR3 sequence is CASSRTGGIEAFF.

Notes on this clone: With the read ending 3 residues before the CDR3 end, the germline J gene is used to fill in that end. This chain joins TRBV6-4 and TRBJ2-7; no firm D call. V lost 6 bases and J 2 bases, leaving 14 bases between the germline ends. Germline CDR1 MRHNA, CDR2 SNTAGT. The CDR3 totals 14 residues. The DNA read from the CDR3 is TGTGCCAGCAGCCCCTTCCCGTCGGCCTACGAG. Its protein is CASSPFPSAYE. The full CDR3 protein reads CASSPFPSAYEQYF.

To note about this clone: Sequencing ends 3 residues short of the CDR3 end; the germline J gene provides the rest. V is TRBV18 and J is TRBJ1-2; 12 bases are shared with TRBD1. Germline V gene sequence: CDR1 KGHSH, CDR2 LQKENI. V trimming: 6 bases; J trimming: 4 bases; junction bases outside the gene matches: 6. The CDR3 sequence is 15 residues long. The CDR3 reads CASSQGQGAIYGYTF. CDR3 bases read: TGTGCCAGCTCGCAGGGACAGGGGGCGATCTATGGC. The complete variable domain, with remaining parts taken from reference TRBV18 and TRBJ1-2, reads NAGVMQNPRHLVRRRGQEARLRCSPMKGHSHVYWYRQLPEEGLKFMVYLQKENIIDESGMPKERFSAEFPKEGPSILRIQQVVRGDSAAYFCASSQGQGAIYGYTFGSGTRLTVV.

CDR3 DNA (partial): TGTGCCAGCAGTGAAAACGTCGCCCGGGACAGGGGAAACTACGAG. This encodes CASSENVARDRGNYE. The CDR3, in full, reads CASSENVARDRGNYEQYF. The V gene is TRBV6-1, the J gene TRBJ2-7, with 10 nucleotides matching TRBD1. The CDR3 is cut off 3 residues early in the read; its end comes from the germline J gene. Germline-derived CDR1 and CDR2 are MNHNS and SASEGT. The CDR3 is 18 amino acids. V was clipped by 2 bases and J by 3 bases; unmatched bases: 13.

The CDR3 sequence is CASSLAWRGITEAFF. CDR3 DNA, as far as it was read: TGCGCCAGCAGCTTGGCCTGGAGGGGGATTACTGAA. This chain connects TRBV5-1 to TRBJ1-1, with D perhaps matching TRBD1 (6 bases). Read data end 3 residues before the CDR3 end; the end is taken from the germline J gene. Trimming pared 0 bases from V and 5 bases from J, leaving 14 bases between. This CDR3 has 15 residues. Germline loops: CDR1 SGHRS, CDR2 YFSETQ.

Concerning this clone: The read terminates 3 residues ahead of where the CDR3 ends, so the germline J gene completes it. The genes are TRBV6-2 or TRBV6-3 and TRBJ2-5; 15 nucleotides match TRBD2. V lost 5 bases and J lost 5; bases outside the gene matches: 3. Germline values: CDR1 MNHEY, CDR2 SVGEGT. The CDR3 is made up of 15 amino acids. CDR3 amino acids: CASSRTSGRGETQYF. CDR3 DNA (partial): TGTGCCAGCAGTCGGACTAGCGGGAGGGGGGAGACC.

As regards this clone: The CDR3 end falls 3 residues outside the read, so it is completed with the germline J gene. The chain links TRBV7-6 to TRBJ1-6, with unresolved D. V lost 4 bases to trimming and J lost 4 bases, with 8 bases between them. This CDR3 is 14 amino acids long. The germline CDR1 and CDR2 sequences are SGHVS and FNYEAQ. The chain's CDR3 is CASSSTGYNSPLHF. Incomplete CDR3 DNA: TGTGCCAGCAGCTCAACGGGTTATAATTCACCC.

Remarks on this clone: From the germline J gene comes the end of the CDR3, since the read stops 3 residues before it. Other DNA sequences within the sample encode an identical CDR3. This chain uses TRBV5-1 with TRBJ1-5, with no clear D. Germline CDR1 is SGHRS and CDR2 is YFSETQ. The CDR3 consists of 15 residues. V was trimmed by 0 bases and J by 0 bases, leaving 7 bases between them. The covered CDR3 bases are TGCGCCAGCAGCTTGGAGGGTTATAGCAATCAGCCC. This codes for CASSLEGYSNQP. The full-length CDR3 reads as CASSLEGYSNQPQHF.

For this clone: The read comes to an end 3 residues before the CDR3 does, leaving the germline J gene to fill in the end. The chain carries TRBV2 and TRBJ2-1; 8 nucleotides align to TRBD1. V lost 3 bases to trimming and J lost 3 bases; unmatched junction nucleotides: 7. This CDR3 is 16 amino acids long. CDR1 SNHLY and CDR2 FYNNEI come from the germline V gene. The part of the CDR3 DNA that was read is TGTGCCAGCAGTGACCTCGCAGGGGGCAACTACAATGAG. This gives the protein CASSDLAGGNYNE. The whole CDR3 reads CASSDLAGGNYNEQFF.

Note on this clone: The read terminates 3 residues ahead of where the CDR3 ends, so the germline J gene completes it. This chain uses TRBV11-2 with TRBJ2-5; no firm D call. V dropped 4 bases and J dropped 3 bases, with 9 bases sitting between them. Germline V gene lookup returns CDR1 SGHAT and CDR2 FQNNGV. This CDR3 comprises 13 residues. CDR3: CASSSGKKETQYF. The sequenced part of the CDR3 DNA is TGTGCCAGCAGCTCTGGCAAAAAAGAGACC.

Details on this clone: The read ends 3 residues early relative to the CDR3; the germline J gene fills the gap. The chain couples TRBV7-2 to TRBJ2-7, with D hard to call. The germline V gene encodes CDR1 SGHTA and CDR2 FQGNSA. Between the trimmed V and J ends, which lost 5 bases and 3 bases, there was a span of 14 bases. The length of the CDR3 is 14 residues. The covered CDR3 bases are TGTGCCAGCAGCCCGACGGAGACACACTACGAG. It specifies CASSPTETHYE. The entire CDR3 protein reads CASSPTETHYEQYF.

A remark on this clone: The CDR3 goes on 3 residues after the read ends, and that part is filled in from the germline J gene. The chain couples TRBV5-1 to TRBJ2-7, with 9 bases fitting TRBD1. CDR1 and CDR2 (germline): SGHRS, YFSETQ. The V and J ends lost 4 bases and 3 bases, in that order; junction bases with no gene match: 8. CDR3 length equals 15 residues. CDR3 DNA, as far as it was read: TGCGCCAGCAGCCCAGGGACAGGGATGGTCTACGAG. This gives the protein CASSPGTGMVYE. The whole CDR3 sequence reads CASSPGTGMVYEQYF.

Notes on this clone: The DNA ends 3 residues before the CDR3 does, and the rest of the CDR3 is filled in from the germline J gene. V and J are TRBV7-2 and TRBJ2-1, with 7 bases lining up with TRBD2. The CDR3 runs 15 residues. V was pared by 3 bases and J by 8 bases, with 10 bases of the junction left unmatched. The germline CDR1 and CDR2 sequences are SGHTA and FQGNSA. The covered CDR3 bases are TGTGCCAGCAGCTTGGGACTAACTCACGGGGATGAG. It codes for CASSLGLTHGDE. From start to end, the CDR3 is CASSLGLTHGDEQFF.

Partial CDR3 DNA: TGTGCCAGCAGCTTGACTAGCGACAGAAACATT. Encoded protein: CASSLTSDRNI. The entire CDR3 sequence reads CASSLTSDRNIQYF. The chain carries TRBV7-2 and TRBJ2-4; TRBD2 matches at 8 bases. The sequenced fragment ends 3 residues before the CDR3 boundary, so the rest is inferred from the germline J gene. Germline V lookup: CDR1 SGHTA, CDR2 FQGNSA. Trimming took 3 bases from V and 6 from J; bases not matched to a gene: 4. CDR3 length: 14 residues. Combining the CDR3 with reference TRBV7-2 and TRBJ2-4 gives the whole variable domain GAGVSQSPSNKVTEKGKDVELRCDPISGHTALYWYRQSLGQGLEFLIYFQGNSAPDKSGLPSDRFSAERTGGSVSTLTIQRTQQEDSAVYLCASSLTSDRNIQYFGAGTRLSVL.

Notes on this clone: The CDR3 goes on 3 residues after the read ends, and that part is filled in from the germline J gene. This chain links TRBV19 with TRBJ2-7; 7 bases map to TRBD1. In germline, CDR1 is LNHDA, CDR2 SQIVND (reference sequence). This CDR3 is built from 15 residues. V dropped 4 bases and J dropped 3; count of bases not matched to a gene: 9. The CDR3 loop is CASSRKGQNFYEQYF. The DNA read from the CDR3 is TGTGCCAGTAGTAGAAAGGGACAGAACTTCTACGAG.

With respect to this clone: The read gets to within 3 residues of the CDR3 end, and the germline J gene fills in the rest. This rearrangement joins TRBV6-2 or TRBV6-3 to TRBJ1-2; TRBD1 aligns across 7 bases. From germline, CDR1 is MNHEY and CDR2 SVGEGT. The CDR3 runs 13 residues. Incomplete CDR3 DNA: TGTGCCACCCGACGGGACAGCTTGTGGGGC. The encoded protein is CATRRDSLWG. The entire CDR3 protein is CATRRDSLWGYTF.

Points on this clone: From the germline J gene comes the end of the CDR3, since the read stops 3 residues before it. This chain links TRBV7-2 with TRBJ2-3; 8 bases map to TRBD1. V gave up 9 bases and J gave up 4 bases; unmatched junction bases: 12. This CDR3 contains 15 residues. Germline CDR1 and CDR2: SGHTA and FQGNSA. This CDR3 reads CASGPRTGSADTQYF. The sequenced part of the CDR3 DNA is TGTGCCAGTGGGCCCCGGACAGGGTCGGCAGATACG.